This is a list of T cell receptor beta chains from one sample in a study of shared clonotypes between healthy human individuals. This table comes from immunoSEQ multiplex PCR, and its TCRdb copy is limited to in-frame clones, with some not included. The sample comprises 450,000 to 500,000 clones, roughly 80% of which are singletons, and approximately 12% rests with the top ten. Sequenced sample: PBMCs. These receptors were obtained from a woman aged 40 to 49 in good health. Some clones in this sample may be carry-over from other donors' samples. Both conserved end residues are part of each CDR3. The D gene is left open where the match is weak. Clone size is given for some rows only: seen once, a few or many times, or a class if the clone is expanded.

>TRBD2|TRBJ2-1|.|TRBV2
CASSDREGEQFF
TGTGCCAGCAGTGATAGGGAGGGTGAGCAGTTCTTC
>.|TRBJ1-1|few|TRBV10-2
CASSEAGEAFF
TGCGCCAGCAGTGAGGCAGGGGAGGCTTTCTTT
>TRBD2|TRBJ2-5|.|TRBV4-1
CASSPQDGRALETQYF
TGCGCCAGCAGCCCCCAGGACGGGAGGGCCTTGGAGACCCAGTACTTC
>.|TRBJ2-2|.|TRBV11-2
CASSLVPTGELFF
TGTGCCAGCAGCTTAGTCCCCACCGGGGAGCTGTTTTTT
>.|TRBJ1-4|.|TRBV7-9
CASSPPGGTNEKLFF
TGTGCCAGCAGCCCTCCGGGGGGCACTAATGAAAAACTGTTTTTT
>.|TRBJ1-1|.|TRBV5-4
CASSPRIGQGFRAFF
TGTGCCAGCAGCCCACGAATCGGCCAGGGGTTCCGTGCTTTCTTT
>TRBD2|TRBJ2-5|.|TRBV27
CASSLSPTGLAGQGTQYF
TGTGCCAGCAGTTTATCCCCCACGGGACTAGCGGGGCAGGGGACCCAGTACTTC
>.|TRBJ1-3|.|TRBV6-6
CASQTVGGAGNTIYF
TGTGCCAGCCAAACGGTTGGGGGAGCCGGAAACACCATATATTTT
>TRBD1|TRBJ2-1|.|TRBV7-9
CAGTRTGESGNEQFF
TGTGCCGGTACGAGGACAGGGGAATCGGGCAATGAGCAGTTCTTC
>TRBD1|TRBJ2-7|few|TRBV9
CASSVATGQGLYEQYF
TGTGCCAGCAGCGTAGCCACTGGACAGGGGCTTTACGAGCAGTACTTC
>TRBD2|TRBJ2-2|.|TRBV27
CASTGTSGSGVTGELFF
TGTGCCAGCACCGGGACTAGCGGGAGTGGTGTCACCGGGGAGCTGTTTTTT
>.|TRBJ1-4|.|TRBV27
CASSLLGQVEKLFF
TGTGCCAGCAGTTTACTGGGGCAGGTTGAAAAACTGTTTTTT
>.|TRBJ2-3|few|TRBV6-1
CASTLGGLSDTQYF
TGTGCCAGCACCCTCGGGGGGCTCTCAGATACGCAGTATTTT
>TRBD1|TRBJ1-2|few|TRBV7-8
CASSLVPGQGSNYGYTF
TGTGCCAGCAGCTTAGTCCCGGGACAGGGCTCTAACTATGGCTACACCTTC
>.|TRBJ2-7|.|TRBV23-1
CASSATGSRYEQYF
TGCGCCAGCAGCGCCACGGGGTCGCGCTACGAGCAGTACTTC
>TRBD1|TRBJ2-1|.|TRBV7-9
CASSQGQGPNNEQFF
TGTGCCAGCAGCCAAGGACAGGGGCCTAACAATGAGCAGTTCTTC
>.|TRBJ1-4|medium-sized|TRBV2
CASISTGEKLFF
TGTGCCAGCATCTCAACAGGGGAAAAACTGTTTTTT
>.|TRBJ2-7|.|TRBV6-6
CASSYKKVEQYF
TGTGCCAGCAGTTACAAGAAGGTGGAGCAGTACTTC
>.|TRBJ2-1|.|TRBV12-5
CASGLGGTYNEQFF
TGTGCTAGTGGTTTAGGCGGGACCTACAATGAGCAGTTCTTC
>.|TRBJ2-7|.|TRBV6-1
CASSEFGGPYEQYF
TGTGCCAGCAGTGAATTTGGAGGACCCTACGAGCAGTACTTC
>TRBD1|TRBJ1-5|.|TRBV19
CASSDRGYQPQHF
TGTGCCAGTAGCGACAGGGGATATCAGCCCCAGCATTTT
>.|TRBJ2-1|.|TRBV5-1
CASSYLDGGEQFF
TGCGCCAGCAGCTACCTGGACGGGGGTGAGCAGTTCTTC
>.|TRBJ2-7|.|TRBV11-1
CASSPDGSPDYEQYF
TGTGCCAGCAGCCCAGATGGTTCACCCGACTACGAGCAGTACTTC
>.|TRBJ1-4|.|TRBV19
CASSGTTGRFNEKLFF
TGTGCCAGTAGTGGAACCACGGGACGATTTAATGAAAAACTGTTTTTT
>.|TRBJ2-1|.|TRBV11-2
CASSLDRDYNEQFF
TGTGCCAGCAGCTTAGATCGGGACTACAATGAGCAGTTCTTC
>TRBD1|TRBJ1-2|.|TRBV11-2
CASSMDRGVRGYTF
TGTGCCAGCAGCATGGACAGGGGAGTCAGAGGCTACACCTTC
>TRBD2|TRBJ2-7|.|TRBV10-3
CAILASGSRYEQYF
TGTGCCATCCTCGCTAGCGGGAGTCGTTACGAGCAGTACTTC
>TRBD2|TRBJ2-6|.|TRBV5-8
CASSLARGLAGAGANVLTF
TGTGCCAGCAGCTTGGCCCGGGGACTAGCGGGAGCTGGGGCCAACGTCCTGACTTTC
>.|TRBJ1-2|many|TRBV7-2
CASTEDPLGGYTF
TGTGCCAGCACCGAAGACCCTCTGGGGGGCTACACCTTC
>TRBD1|TRBJ2-7|.|TRBV6-5
CASSPRDRGNEQYF
TGTGCCAGCAGTCCTCGGGACAGGGGTAACGAGCAGTACTTC
>.|TRBJ2-6|.|TRBV5-1
CASSSSSGANVLTF
TGCGCCAGCAGCTCGAGCTCTGGGGCCAACGTCCTGACTTTC
>.|TRBJ1-1|many|TRBV9
CASSVGQRDTEAFF
TGTGCCAGCAGCGTAGGGCAAAGAGACACTGAAGCTTTCTTT
>.|TRBJ2-5|.|TRBV7-7
CASSPGADGETQYF
TGTGCTAGCAGCCCCGGTGCGGACGGTGAGACCCAGTACTTC
>.|TRBJ2-3|.|TRBV15
CATSPLGRGSTDTQYF
TGTGCCACCAGCCCCCTGGGCAGGGGAAGCACAGATACGCAGTATTTT
>.|TRBJ2-7|.|TRBV10-3
CAISAKGGSSYEQYF
TGTGCCATCAGTGCCAAGGGGGGGAGCTCCTACGAGCAGTACTTC
>TRBD2|TRBJ2-3|.|TRBV9
CASSVEFSGRGSTQYF
TGTGCCAGCAGCGTAGAGTTTAGCGGGAGGGGTAGTACGCAGTATTTT
>.|TRBJ2-7|.|TRBV6-5
CASSYRGEQYF
TGTGCCAGCAGTTACAGGGGCGAGCAGTACTTC
>TRBD1|TRBJ2-7|.|TRBV7-2
CASSFQGAEEQYF
TGTGCCAGCAGCTTCCAGGGGGCGGAAGAGCAGTACTTC
>.|TRBJ1-1|.|TRBV27
CASSMGGGTEAFF
TGTGCCAGCAGCATGGGGGGGGGCACTGAAGCTTTCTTT
>TRBD2|TRBJ2-2|.|TRBV4-2
CASSQGTSGSGTGELFF
TGTGCCAGCAGCCAAGGGACTAGCGGGAGCGGGACCGGGGAGCTGTTTTTT
>TRBD1|TRBJ2-7|.|TRBV29-1
CSVAGQGYEQYF
TGCAGCGTTGCAGGACAGGGCTACGAGCAGTACTTC
>.|TRBJ2-7|few|TRBV30
CAWSIGLSYEQYF
TGTGCCTGGAGTATCGGGCTTTCCTACGAGCAGTACTTC
>.|TRBJ1-5|few|TRBV19
CASSISLNQPQHF
TGTGCCAGTAGCATCAGCCTAAATCAGCCCCAGCATTTT
>TRBD2|TRBJ2-2|.|TRBV9
CASSLWTSANTGELFF
TGTGCCAGCAGCCTCTGGACTAGCGCGAACACCGGGGAGCTGTTTTTT
>TRBD2|TRBJ2-1|few|TRBV14
CASSQLGLAGGREQFF
TGTGCCAGCAGCCAACTGGGACTAGCGGGAGGTCGGGAGCAGTTCTTC
>.|TRBJ1-5|.|TRBV19
CASSIMWQVNQPQHF
TGTGCCAGTAGTATAATGTGGCAGGTCAATCAGCCCCAGCATTTT
>.|TRBJ1-4|few|TRBV4-3
CASSQHQGEKLFF
TGCGCCAGCAGCCAGCACCAGGGGGAAAAACTGTTTTTT
>.|TRBJ2-7|.|TRBV9
CASSVSTASYEQYF
TGTGCCAGCAGCGTCTCGACAGCCTCCTACGAGCAGTACTTC
>TRBD2|TRBJ2-3|few|TRBV19
CASSMWTSGRSHDTQYF
TGTGCCAGTAGTATGTGGACTAGCGGGAGATCCCACGATACGCAGTATTTT
>.|TRBJ2-1|.|TRBV15
CATRGGDTLRNEQFF
TGTGCCACCAGAGGGGGGGACACCCTTAGGAATGAGCAGTTCTTC
>.|TRBJ2-1|.|TRBV19
CASTRNNEQFF
TGTGCCAGTACGCGCAACAATGAGCAGTTCTTC
>.|TRBJ2-1|.|TRBV7-2
CASGSNGNEQFF
TGTGCCAGCGGCTCGAACGGCAATGAGCAGTTCTTC
>.|TRBJ1-5|.|TRBV7-6
CASSLAAVNQPQHF
TGTGCCAGCAGCTTAGCAGCAGTCAACCAGCCCCAGCATTTT